The text below deals with one TCR beta chain. Its target is unknown. V was pared by 8 bases and J by 1 base, with 1 base of the junction left unmatched. This CDR3 spans 12 amino acids. Germline V gene lookup returns CDR1 LGHDT and CDR2 YNNKEL (reference sequence). The repertoire was sequenced with immunoSEQ multiplex PCR; TCRdb's copy has only in-frame clones and lacks some. Among roughly 100,000 clones listed, roughly 90% were seen once. These data come from a study of T cell responses to AZD1222 COVID-19 vaccine. Study results and limitations: Donor demographics were predominantly white British with a female majority; clonal diversity may be underestimated.

The chain recombines TRBV3-1 (or the pseudogene TRBV3-2) with TRBJ1-2; 7 bases align to TRBD1. The TCR was taken from an adult in good health. Material: peripheral blood, obtained on day 0 of AZD1222 vaccination. The CDR3 nucleotides are TGTGCCAGCGGGGACAGTAACTATGGCTACACCTTC. Its translation: CASGDSNYGYTF.